The 5 T cell receptor beta chains listed next were all sequenced from one sample in a study of T cell responses to AZD1222 COVID-19 vaccine. Assay used: immunoSEQ multiplex PCR; TCRdb lists only in-frame clones, some missing. The sample holds roughly 140,000 clones, 88% seen once. The sequenced sample was peripheral blood, obtained on day 0 of MenACWY control vaccination. The receptors were sampled from an adult in good health.

The CDR3 here is CASSVNLQGAGETQYF. The CDR3 region has the DNA TGTGCCAGCTCCGTAAATCTTCAGGGGGCAGGAGAGACCCAGTACTTC. The gene calls are TRBV18 and TRBJ2-5; 8 bases are a match to TRBD1. CDR1 and CDR2 from the germline V gene are KGHSH and LQKENI. The CDR3 is made up of 16 amino acids. V was pared by 6 bases and J by 4 bases, with 13 bases of the junction left unmatched.

The chain links TRBV4-3 to TRBJ2-2, with TRBD2 matching over 9 bases. Trimming cost V 4 bases and J 2 bases; bases outside gene matches: 8. The germline V gene encodes CDR1 LGHNA and CDR2 YSLEER. The CDR3 is 17 amino acids. The CDR3 region is CASSRYHGTSNTGELFF. DNA for the CDR3: TGCGCCAGCAGCCGATACCACGGGACTAGCAACACCGGGGAGCTGTTTTTT.

The chain carries TRBV7-8 and TRBJ1-1; tentative D call: TRBD1 (5 bases). With 7 bases removed from V and 1 base from J, the gap between germline ends came to 10 bases. CDR1 is SGHVS, CDR2 FQNEAQ, per germline. This CDR3 has 13 amino acids. CDR3 in DNA: TGTGCCAGCACCCGGGGGAGGAACACTGAAGCTTTCTTT. This gives the protein CASTRGRNTEAFF.

This chain connects TRBV11-2 to TRBJ2-7, with D maybe TRBD1 (6 bases). This CDR3 spans 16 amino acids. Trimming pared 5 bases from V and 0 bases from J, leaving 17 bases between. Looked up from germline, CDR1 is SGHAT and CDR2 is FQNNGV. The CDR3, as DNA: TGTGCCAGCAGCGATCCCCAGGGGTCCGTCTCCTACGAGCAGTACTTC. It encodes CASSDPQGSVSYEQYF.

The chain links TRBV10-3 to TRBJ1-3; D perhaps matches TRBD1 (5 bases). The CDR3 length is 16 residues. The V and J ends lost 3 bases and 3 bases respectively, with 15 bases between them. Germline V gene sequence: CDR1 ENHRY, CDR2 SYGVKD. The CDR3 coding sequence is TGTGCCATCAGTGAACTCCGACAGACAGTTGGAAACACCATATATTTT. It is translated as CAISELRQTVGNTIYF.